Below, 9 T cell receptor beta chains from the same sample are listed, as sequenced in a study of blood T cell repertoires in COVID-19 (dated by TCRdb to 2020 to 2021). Library preparation used the immunoSEQ multiplex PCR assay. TCRdb re-hosts the immuneACCESS table, in-frame sequences only. Its copies lack some clones; in the studies checked, an unresolved V gene accounts for under half of them, and the cause for the rest is not known. The sample table holds approximately 100,000 clones, of which 69% were seen once. The ten largest clonotypes hold about 5.9% of the sample. The sequenced sample consisted of peripheral blood. The receptors come from a man older than 75 with acute or convalescent COVID-19.

The V gene is TRBV12-3 or TRBV12-4, the J gene TRBJ2-1; D is perhaps TRBD2 (6 bases). Trimming pared 8 bases from V and 5 bases from J, leaving 13 bases between. The CDR3 covers 13 residues. The CDR3 DNA is TGTGCCAGCGTAGCGGATTACCACAATGAGCAGTTCTTC. Its translation is CASVADYHNEQFF.

This chain links TRBV23-1 with TRBJ1-1, with 7 bases lining up with TRBD1. TRBV23-1 belongs to the ORF category, with a function that is uncertain. The V gene end was trimmed by 3 bases and the J gene end by 4 bases; junction bases not matched to a gene: 8. There are 15 residues in the CDR3. Here the CDR3 DNA reads TGCGCCAGCAGTCAGACCCTAGGGGGCTGCACTGAAGCTTTCTTT. Protein sequence: CASSQTLGGCTEAFF.

Points on this clone: Other nucleotide sequences in the sample specify the same CDR3. V and J are TRBV9 and TRBJ1-1, with D perhaps TRBD1 (5 bases). The CDR3 is 13 residues long. V gave up 4 bases and J gave up 5 bases, with 12 bases separating them. Germline V lookup: CDR1 SGDLS, CDR2 YYNGEE. Written as DNA, the CDR3 is TGTGCCAGCAGCCCGGGGGGAAGGACTGAAGCTTTCTTT. It translates to CASSPGGRTEAFF.

Of note for this clone: An end of the junction does not agree with germline; a read error may underlie this. The J gene is TRBJ2-1, the V gene TRBV5-8; D is possibly TRBD1 (6 bases). This CDR3 region has 13 residues. Germline V gives CDR1 SGHTS, CDR2 YDEGEE. CDR3 nucleotides: TGTGCCAGCAGTTTGGACAGCTACAATGAGCAGTTCTTC. It translates to CASSLDSYNEQFF.

This rearrangement joins TRBV28 to TRBJ2-7; 7 nucleotides line up with TRBD1. The V gene's germline CDR1 is MDHEN and CDR2 SYDVKM. The CDR3 contains 16 residues. J gave up 0 bases and V 5 bases, and 10 bases lay outside the gene matches. In nucleotides, the CDR3 is TGTGCCAGCAGTCCAGGGGGACAGAAGAGCTCCTACGAGCAGTACTTC. It is translated as CASSPGGQKSSYEQYF.

The gene calls are TRBV9 and TRBJ2-2; TRBD2 agrees at 8 bases. The CDR3 contains 15 residues. V shed 6 bases and J 2 bases; nucleotides not matched to a gene: 6. CDR1 and CDR2 (germline): SGDLS, YYNGEE. DNA of the CDR3: TGTGCCAGCACCAGGCGGGGGGCTAACACCGGGGAGCTGTTTTTT. The encoded protein is CASTRRGANTGELFF.

This clone came up once. The chain uses TRBV12-3 or TRBV12-4 and TRBJ1-1; D gene ambiguous. The CDR3 is made up of 13 amino acids. Trimming pared 5 bases from V and 2 bases from J, leaving 9 bases between. In nucleotides, the CDR3 is TGTGCCAGCAGTCTTACAGACAACACTGAAGCTTTCTTT. This encodes CASSLTDNTEAFF.

The rearrangement uses TRBV7-9 and TRBJ2-3; TRBD2 matches at 7 bases. This CDR3 comprises 16 residues. Trimming cost V 5 bases and J 2 bases; bases outside gene matches: 10. Germline CDR1 SEHNR, CDR2 FQNEAQ (reference sequence). CDR3: CASSPSGRAPTDTQYF. Here the CDR3 DNA reads TGTGCCAGCAGCCCCTCAGGGAGGGCCCCCACAGATACGCAGTATTTT.

This clone was observed a handful of times. The J gene is TRBJ1-6, the V gene TRBV3-1 (or the pseudogene TRBV3-2); D is undetermined. Germline-derived CDR1 and CDR2 are LGHDT and YNNKEL (reference sequence). The CDR3 has 13 amino acids. V was clipped by 2 bases and J by 8 bases, with 7 bases between them. CDR3 loop: CASSQRGDSPLHF. The CDR3, as DNA: TGTGCCAGCAGCCAACGAGGTGATTCACCCCTCCACTTT.